The clone carrying this T cell receptor beta chain was seen many times. The V gene's germline CDR1 is MDHEN and CDR2 SYDVKM. Trimming stripped 5 bases from V and 9 bases from J, with 8 bases between. This CDR3 has 11 residues. The data stem from a study of metastatic and nonmetastatic thyroid tumors. Nobody among the patients had been given any treatment before thyroid surgery. TCRdb re-called the PCR reads with MiXCR. The sample records roughly 90,000 clones, 14% to 15% being singletons. This clonotype was sampled from a female donor with papillary thyroid cancer or a benign thyroid nodule (not recorded which). Some clones in this sample may be carry-over from other donors' samples. The V call is TRBV28, the J call TRBJ2-1; the D is unclear. The sequenced material came from blood. For the CDR3, the DNA is TGTGCCAGCAGTAGCCCTCGTGAGCAGTTCTTC. Translating gives CASSSPREQFF.